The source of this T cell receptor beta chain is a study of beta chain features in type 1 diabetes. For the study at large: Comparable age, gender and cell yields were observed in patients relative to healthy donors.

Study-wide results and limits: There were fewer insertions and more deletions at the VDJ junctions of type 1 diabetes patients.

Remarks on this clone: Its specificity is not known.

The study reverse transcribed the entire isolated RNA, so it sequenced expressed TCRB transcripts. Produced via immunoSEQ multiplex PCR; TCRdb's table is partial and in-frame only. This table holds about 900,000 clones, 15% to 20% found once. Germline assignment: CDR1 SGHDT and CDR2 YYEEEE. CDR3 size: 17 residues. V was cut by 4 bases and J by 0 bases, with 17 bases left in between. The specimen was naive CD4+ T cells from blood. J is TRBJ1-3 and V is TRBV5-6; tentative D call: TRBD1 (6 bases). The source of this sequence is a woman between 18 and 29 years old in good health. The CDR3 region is CASSILAGTISGNTIYF. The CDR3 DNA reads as TGTGCCAGCAGCATTTTAGCCGGGACAATCTCTGGAAACACCATATATTTT.